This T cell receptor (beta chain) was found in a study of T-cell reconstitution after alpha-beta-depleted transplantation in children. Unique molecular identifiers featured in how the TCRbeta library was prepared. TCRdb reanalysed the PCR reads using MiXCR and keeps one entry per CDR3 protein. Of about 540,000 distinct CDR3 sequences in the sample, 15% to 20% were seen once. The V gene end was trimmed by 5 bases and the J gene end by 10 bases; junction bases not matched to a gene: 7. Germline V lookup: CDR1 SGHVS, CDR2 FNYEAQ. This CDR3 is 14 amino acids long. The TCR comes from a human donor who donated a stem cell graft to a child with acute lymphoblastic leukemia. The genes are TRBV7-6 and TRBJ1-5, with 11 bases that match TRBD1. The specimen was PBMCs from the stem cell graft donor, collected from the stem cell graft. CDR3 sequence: CASSLRTGGGPQHF. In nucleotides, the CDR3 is TGTGCCAGCAGCCTTCGGACAGGGGGCGGTCCCCAGCATTTT.